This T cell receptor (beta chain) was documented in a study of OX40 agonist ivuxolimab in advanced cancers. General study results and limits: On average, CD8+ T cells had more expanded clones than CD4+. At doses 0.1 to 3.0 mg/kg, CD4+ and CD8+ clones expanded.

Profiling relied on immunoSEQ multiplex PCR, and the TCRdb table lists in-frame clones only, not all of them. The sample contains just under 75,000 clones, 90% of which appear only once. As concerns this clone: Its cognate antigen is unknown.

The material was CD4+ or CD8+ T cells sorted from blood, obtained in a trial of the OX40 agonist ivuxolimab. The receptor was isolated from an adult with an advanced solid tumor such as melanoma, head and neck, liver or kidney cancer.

The CDR3 here is CASSRPGQADKNIQYF. The DNA for the CDR3 is TGTGCCAGCAGCCGCCCGGGACAGGCCGACAAAAACATTCAGTACTTC. V usage is TRBV28 and J usage is TRBJ2-4, with 8 bases identical to TRBD1. Germline V lookup: CDR1 MDHEN, CDR2 SYDVKM. CDR3 length: 16 amino acids. V lost 6 bases to trimming and J lost 3 bases; unmatched junction nucleotides: 10.